This TCR beta chain was obtained from a study of regulatory T cells in long-lasting Graves disease. Time point given: persistent/refractory GD, antithyroid drugs over 5 years with positive TRAb. The authors made the TCR library using RNA they extracted from PBMCs. Library construction for TCR beta used iRepertoire HTBI primers and Arm-PCR of CDR3 regions. MiXCR was run by TCRdb on the multiplex PCR reads, yielding one entry per CDR3 protein. Found here are around 340,000 distinct CDR3 sequences, 15% to 20% of them singletons; the top ten hold less than 35%. The germline V gene has CDR1 MDHEN and CDR2 SYDVKM. The length of the CDR3 is 18 residues. V lost 2 bases to trimming and J lost 2 bases; unmatched junction nucleotides: 11. This clonotype turned up a few times.

The sample here was peripheral blood mononuclear cells (PBMCs), taken when the disease was refractory, from a patient treated with antithyroid drugs. This clonotype was obtained from a female donor with Graves disease. The chain recombines TRBV28 with TRBJ2-1; TRBD1 matches at 8 bases. This CDR3 is CASSLGIRTGRTYNEQFF. In DNA, the CDR3 is TGTGCCAGCAGTTTAGGGATTAGGACAGGGCGGACCTACAATGAGCAGTTCTTC.